This T cell receptor beta chain was recorded in a study of patients and donors after allogeneic stem cell transplantation. The CDR3 sequence is 20 residues long. The V gene end was trimmed by 1 base and the J gene end by 5 bases; junction bases not matched to a gene: 8. CDR1 and CDR2 from the germline V gene are MGHDK and SYGVNS. One entry per CDR3 protein results from TCRdb running MiXCR on the RT-PCR reads. The data contain over 400,000 distinct CDR3 sequences, roughly 17% of them singletons. This clonotype was seen more than once but under ten times. The specimen was blood, either unsorted or a sorted T cell fraction (not recorded which). This TCR came from a human donor who was either an allogeneic HSCT recipient or a stem cell or donor lymphocyte infusion donor (not recorded which). It is not recorded whose cells these are; they may come from a transplant donor. The chain carries TRBV25-1 and TRBJ2-6, with 16 bases aligning to TRBD2. This CDR3 reads CASSEWGLAGGPQRANVLTF. The CDR3 coding sequence is TGTGCCAGCAGTGAATGGGGACTAGCGGGAGGGCCTCAAAGGGCCAACGTCCTGACTTTC.